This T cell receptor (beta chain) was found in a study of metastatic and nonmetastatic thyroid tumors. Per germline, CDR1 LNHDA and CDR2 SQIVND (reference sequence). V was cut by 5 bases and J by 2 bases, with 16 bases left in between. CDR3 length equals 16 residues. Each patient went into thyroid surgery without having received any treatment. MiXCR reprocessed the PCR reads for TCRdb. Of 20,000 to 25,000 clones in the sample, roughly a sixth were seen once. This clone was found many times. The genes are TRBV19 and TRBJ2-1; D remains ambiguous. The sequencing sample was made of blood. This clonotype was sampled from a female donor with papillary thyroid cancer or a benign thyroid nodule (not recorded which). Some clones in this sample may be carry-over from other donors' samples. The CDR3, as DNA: TGTGCCAGTAGTCCATTCGAGCTTTTAACCTACAATGAGCAGTTCTTC. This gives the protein CASSPFELLTYNEQFF.